These T cell receptor beta chains were read from a single sample in a study of blood T cell repertoires in COVID-19. TCRdb's copy holds only in-frame clones and misses some; the assay was immunoSEQ multiplex PCR. In the table there are more than 300,000 clones, 80% to 90% of which are singletons. Material: peripheral blood. These receptors came from a woman aged 25 to 45 with COVID-19, enrolled during active disease. Each CDR3 is given with its conserved first and last residue. Each record gives: J gene, V gene, CDR3 length, clone size, D gene, CDR3 protein, CDR3 DNA. D genes are given only for firm matches. The listing skips clone size in some rows; elsewhere it reads once, few, many or a size class.

>TRBJ2-4|TRBV11-2|16|few|.
CASSFNRGLDKNIQYF
TGTGCCAGCAGCTTTAACAGGGGACTCGACAAAAACATTCAGTACTTC
>TRBJ1-1|TRBV7-6|17|.|TRBD1
CASSLTGGPPLNTEAFF
TGTGCCAGCAGCTTGACAGGGGGCCCGCCTTTGAACACTGAAGCTTTCTTT
>TRBJ1-6|TRBV4-1|19|.|.
CASSQDGLGTSTYNSPLHF
TGCGCCAGCAGCCAAGATGGGCTCGGTACCAGCACCTATAATTCACCCCTCCACTTT
>TRBJ1-2|TRBV5-1|15|once|.
CASSLVAGTGSGYTF
TGCGCCAGCAGCTTGGTGGCGGGGACGGGGAGCGGCTACACCTTC
>TRBJ1-1|TRBV11-2|15|.|.
CASSPTTGGGTEAFF
TGTGCCAGCAGCCCTACGACCGGAGGAGGCACTGAAGCTTTCTTT
>TRBJ2-3|TRBV30|12|.|.
CAWSPYTDTQYF
TGTGCCTGGAGTCCTTACACAGATACGCAGTATTTT
>TRBJ1-1|TRBV6-5|13|.|.
CASRIVALQVAFF
TGTGCCAGCAGGATTGTGGCACTCCAGGTAGCTTTCTTT
>TRBJ2-1|TRBV6-5|15|.|.
CASSYSGAGYNEQFF
TGTGCCAGCAGTTACTCGGGGGCGGGCTACAATGAGCAGTTCTTC
>TRBJ2-1|TRBV2|16|.|TRBD2
CASSEFIERGYNEQFF
TGTGCCAGCAGTGAATTTATCGAGCGGGGATACAATGAGCAGTTCTTC
>TRBJ2-7|TRBV19|16|.|.
CASSIDRAGRPYEQYF
TGTGCCAGTAGTATAGACCGAGCGGGCCGCCCCTACGAGCAGTACTTC
>TRBJ2-7|TRBV4-1|16|.|.
CASSHPRAGATYEQYF
TGCGCCAGCAGCCACCCCCGGGCAGGGGCGACCTACGAGCAGTACTTC
>TRBJ2-7|TRBV28|14|.|.
CASSPLLGANEQYF
TGTGCCAGCAGTCCCTTACTAGGAGCTAACGAGCAGTACTTC
>TRBJ2-7|TRBV7-3|16|.|TRBD1
CASSPRPGQGAMEQYF
TGTGCCAGCAGCCCCCGCCCGGGACAGGGGGCTATGGAGCAGTACTTC
>TRBJ2-1|TRBV7-3|15|once|TRBD1
CASSYRQGNYNEQFF
TGTGCCAGCAGCTACCGACAGGGGAACTACAATGAGCAGTTCTTC
>TRBJ2-5|TRBV25-1|14|.|TRBD2
CASSGTRTLETQYF
TGTGCCAGCAGTGGGACTAGGACACTAGAGACCCAGTACTTC
>TRBJ1-2|TRBV3-1/TRBV3-2|12|.|.
CASSLGGVGYTF
TGTGCCAGCAGCCTCGGGGGGGTAGGCTACACCTTC
>TRBJ1-5|TRBV6-2/TRBV6-3|11|.|.
CASSLGGSQHF
TGTGCCAGCAGCCTCGGGGGGTCCCAGCATTTT
>TRBJ2-2|TRBV19|17|.|TRBD2
CASTLWASGSWVGELFF
TGTGCCAGTACTCTGTGGGCTAGCGGGAGCTGGGTCGGGGAGCTGTTTTTT
>TRBJ2-2|TRBV9|16|.|TRBD1
CASSSRDRPNTGELFF
TGTGCCAGCAGCTCGCGGGACAGGCCCAACACCGGGGAGCTGTTTTTT
>TRBJ2-2|TRBV7-2|16|.|TRBD2
CASSLLAGSRTGELFF
TGTGCCAGCAGCTTACTAGCGGGGAGTCGTACAGGGGAGCTGTTTTTT
>TRBJ1-2|TRBV9|14|.|.
CASSVVTDRSGYTF
TGTGCCAGCAGCGTAGTGACAGACCGGAGTGGCTACACCTTC
>TRBJ2-7|TRBV6-5|16|.|.
CASSYRGTLSSYEQYF
TGTGCCAGCAGTTACCGCGGGACTCTCAGCTCCTACGAGCAGTACTTC
>TRBJ1-1|TRBV6-5|11|few|TRBD1
CASRTGGEAFF
TGTGCCAGCAGGACAGGGGGCGAAGCTTTCTTT
>TRBJ1-6|TRBV30|14|.|.
CAWNKRQGNSPLHF
TGTGCCTGGAACAAGAGGCAGGGGAATTCACCCCTCCACTTT
>TRBJ1-5|TRBV28|14|.|TRBD1
CASNRQGVDQPQHF
TGTGCCAGCAATCGACAGGGGGTTGATCAGCCCCAGCATTTT
>TRBJ2-7|TRBV7-9|16|.|.
CASSSPETGNSYEQYF
TGTGCCAGCAGCTCGCCGGAAACAGGGAACTCCTACGAGCAGTACTTC
>TRBJ2-3|TRBV7-2|12|.|.
CASRGEADTQYF
TGTGCCAGCAGGGGGGAGGCAGATACGCAGTATTTT
>TRBJ2-1|TRBV9|15|.|.
CASSVVGDNYNEQFF
TGTGCCAGCAGCGTAGTCGGGGACAACTACAATGAGCAGTTCTTC